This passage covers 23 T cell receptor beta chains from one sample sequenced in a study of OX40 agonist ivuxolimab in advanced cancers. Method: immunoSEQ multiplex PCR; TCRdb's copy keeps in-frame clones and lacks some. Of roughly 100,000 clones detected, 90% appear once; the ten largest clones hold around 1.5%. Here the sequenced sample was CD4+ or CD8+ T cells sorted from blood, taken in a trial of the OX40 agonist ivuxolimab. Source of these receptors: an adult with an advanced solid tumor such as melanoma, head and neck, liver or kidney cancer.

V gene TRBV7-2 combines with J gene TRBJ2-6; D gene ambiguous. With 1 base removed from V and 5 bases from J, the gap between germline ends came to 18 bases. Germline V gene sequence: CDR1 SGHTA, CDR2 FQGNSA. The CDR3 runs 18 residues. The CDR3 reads CASSLGGNSRMRANVLTF. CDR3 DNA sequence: TGTGCCAGCAGCTTAGGGGGTAACAGCCGGATGAGGGCCAACGTCCTGACTTTC. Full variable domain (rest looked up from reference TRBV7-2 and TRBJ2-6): GAGVSQSPSNKVTEKGKDVELRCDPISGHTALYWYRQSLGQGLEFLIYFQGNSAPDKSGLPSDRFSAERTGGSVSTLTIQRTQQEDSAVYLCASSLGGNSRMRANVLTFGAGSRLTVL.

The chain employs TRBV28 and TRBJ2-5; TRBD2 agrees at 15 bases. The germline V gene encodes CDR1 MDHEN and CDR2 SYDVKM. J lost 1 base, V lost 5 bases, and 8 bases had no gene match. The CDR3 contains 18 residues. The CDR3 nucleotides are TGTGCCAGCAGTGTGGGACTAGCGGGAGGTCTGCTCCAAGAGACCCAGTACTTC. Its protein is CASSVGLAGGLLQETQYF. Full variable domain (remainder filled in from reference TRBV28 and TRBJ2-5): DVKVTQSSRYLVKRTGEKVFLECVQDMDHENMFWYRQDPGLGLRLIYFSYDVKMKEKGDIPEGYSVSREKKERFSLILESASTNQTSMYLCASSVGLAGGLLQETQYFGPGTRLLVL.

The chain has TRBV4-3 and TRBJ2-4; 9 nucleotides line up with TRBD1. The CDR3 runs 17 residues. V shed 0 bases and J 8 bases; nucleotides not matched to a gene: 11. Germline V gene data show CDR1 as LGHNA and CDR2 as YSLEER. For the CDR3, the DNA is TGCGCCAGCAGCCAAGATCGGGCACAGGGGGCGAGAGACATTCAGTACTTC. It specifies CASSQDRAQGARDIQYF.

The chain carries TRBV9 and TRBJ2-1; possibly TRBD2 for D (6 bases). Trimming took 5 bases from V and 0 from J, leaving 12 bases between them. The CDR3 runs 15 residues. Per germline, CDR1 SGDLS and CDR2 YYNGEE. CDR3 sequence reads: CASSALADSYNEQFF. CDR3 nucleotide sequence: TGTGCCAGCAGTGCCTTAGCGGACTCCTACAATGAGCAGTTCTTC.

Written as DNA, the CDR3 is TGTGCCAGTAGTAGCGGCCCAGATACGCAGTATTTT. It translates to CASSSGPDTQYF. The chain couples TRBV19 to TRBJ2-3, with D unresolved. This CDR3 comprises 12 residues. Trimming left V 4 bases short and J 4 bases short, with 6 bases between. From germline, CDR1 is LNHDA and CDR2 SQIVND (reference sequence).

The CDR3 here is CASSQDARNIQYF. The CDR3 bases are TGCGCCAGCAGCCAAGATGCTCGAAACATTCAGTACTTC. The chain recombines TRBV4-1 with TRBJ2-4; D gene ambiguous. The ends were cut back, 0 bases at V and 6 bases at J, with 6 bases in the middle. This CDR3 is 13 amino acids long. Per germline, CDR1 MGHRA and CDR2 YSYEKL.

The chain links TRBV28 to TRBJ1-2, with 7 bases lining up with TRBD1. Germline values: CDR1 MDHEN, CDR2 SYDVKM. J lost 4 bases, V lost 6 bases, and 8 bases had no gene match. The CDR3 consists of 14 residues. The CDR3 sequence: CASRGQGDGYGYTF. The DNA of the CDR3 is TGTGCCAGCAGGGGGCAGGGGGATGGCTATGGCTACACCTTC.

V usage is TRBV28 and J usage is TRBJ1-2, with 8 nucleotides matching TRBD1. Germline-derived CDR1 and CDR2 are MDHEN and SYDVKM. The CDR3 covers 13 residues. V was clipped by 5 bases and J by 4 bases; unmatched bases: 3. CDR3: CASSPGQVYGYTF. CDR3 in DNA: TGTGCCAGCAGTCCGGGACAGGTCTATGGCTACACCTTC.

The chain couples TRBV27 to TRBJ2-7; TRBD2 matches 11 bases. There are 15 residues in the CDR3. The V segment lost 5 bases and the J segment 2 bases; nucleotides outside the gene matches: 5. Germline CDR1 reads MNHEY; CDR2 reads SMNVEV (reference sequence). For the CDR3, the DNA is TGTGCCAGCAGTCTCCGGGGACTAGCGGCCTACGAGCAGTACTTC. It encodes CASSLRGLAAYEQYF.

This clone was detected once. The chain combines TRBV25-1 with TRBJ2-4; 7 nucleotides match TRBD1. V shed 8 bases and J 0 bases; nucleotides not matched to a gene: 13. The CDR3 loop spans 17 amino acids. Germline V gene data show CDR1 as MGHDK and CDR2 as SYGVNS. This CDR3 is CASYWDSLKLAKNIQYF. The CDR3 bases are TGTGCCAGCTATTGGGACAGTCTAAAACTAGCCAAAAACATTCAGTACTTC.

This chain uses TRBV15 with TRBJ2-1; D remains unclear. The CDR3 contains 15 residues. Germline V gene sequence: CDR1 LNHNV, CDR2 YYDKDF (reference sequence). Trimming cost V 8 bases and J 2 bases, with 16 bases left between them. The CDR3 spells CATESKPWAYNEQFF. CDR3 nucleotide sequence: TGTGCCACCGAATCTAAGCCATGGGCCTACAATGAGCAGTTCTTC.

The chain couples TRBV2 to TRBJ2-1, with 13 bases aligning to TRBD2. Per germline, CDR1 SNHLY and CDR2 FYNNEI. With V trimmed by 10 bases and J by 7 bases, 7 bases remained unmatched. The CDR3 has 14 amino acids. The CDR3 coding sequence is TGTGCCACCACTAGCGGGAGGGCCACGAATGAGCAGTTCTTC. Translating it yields CATTSGRATNEQFF.

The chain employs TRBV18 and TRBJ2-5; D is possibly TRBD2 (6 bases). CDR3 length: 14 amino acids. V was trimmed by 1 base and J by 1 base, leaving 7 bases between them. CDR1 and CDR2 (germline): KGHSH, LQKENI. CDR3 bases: TGTGCCAGCTCACCACTGGGACTCCAAGAGACCCAGTACTTC. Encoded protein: CASSPLGLQETQYF.

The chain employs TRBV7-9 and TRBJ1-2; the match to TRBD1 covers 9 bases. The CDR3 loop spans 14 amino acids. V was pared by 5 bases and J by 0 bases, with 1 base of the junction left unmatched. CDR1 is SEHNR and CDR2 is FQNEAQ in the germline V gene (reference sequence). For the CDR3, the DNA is TGTGCCAGCAGCACAGGGGGCTCTAACTATGGCTACACCTTC. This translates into CASSTGGSNYGYTF. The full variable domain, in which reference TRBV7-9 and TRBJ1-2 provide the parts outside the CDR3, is DTGVSQNPRHKITKRGQNVTFRCDPISEHNRLYWYRQTLGQGPEFLTYFQNEAQLEKSRLLSDRFSAERPKGSFSTLEIQRTEQGDSAMYLCASSTGGSNYGYTFGSGTRLTVV.

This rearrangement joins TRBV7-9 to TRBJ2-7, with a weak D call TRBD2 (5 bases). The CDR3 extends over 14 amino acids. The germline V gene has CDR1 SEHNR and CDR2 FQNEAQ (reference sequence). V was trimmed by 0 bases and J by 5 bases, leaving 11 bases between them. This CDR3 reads CASSLAVLVNEQYF. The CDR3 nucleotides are TGTGCCAGCAGCTTAGCGGTACTAGTGAACGAGCAGTACTTC.

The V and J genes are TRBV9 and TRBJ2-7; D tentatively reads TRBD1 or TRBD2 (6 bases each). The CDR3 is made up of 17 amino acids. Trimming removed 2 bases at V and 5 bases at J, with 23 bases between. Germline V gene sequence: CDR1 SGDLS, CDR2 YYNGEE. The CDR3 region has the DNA TGTGCCAGCAGCGTTTCCTGGACGGGGGCCCCTACGCACGAGCAGTACTTC. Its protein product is CASSVSWTGAPTHEQYF. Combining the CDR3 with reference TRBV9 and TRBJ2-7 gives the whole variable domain DSGVTQTPKHLITATGQRVTLRCSPRSGDLSVYWYQQSLDQGLQFLIQYYNGEERAKGNILERFSAQQFPDLHSELNLSSLELGDSALYFCASSVSWTGAPTHEQYFGPGTRLTVT.

The DNA of the CDR3 is TGTGCCAGCAGTTACGAAGGGTGGAACACTGAAGCTTTCTTT. Translating gives CASSYEGWNTEAFF. This sequence joins TRBV6-6 and TRBJ1-1; D is unclear. The CDR3 is 14 residues long. Trimming removed 2 bases from V and 1 base from J, with 8 bases in between. Germline assignment: CDR1 MNHNY and CDR2 SVGAGI (reference sequence).

CDR3: CASSEGYANYGYTF. Here the CDR3 DNA reads TGTGCCAGCAGCGAAGGGTATGCTAACTATGGCTACACCTTC. This chain joins TRBV9 and TRBJ1-2; no clear D gene. V lost 3 bases and J lost 0, with 9 bases in between. The CDR3 runs 14 residues. The germline V gene has CDR1 SGDLS and CDR2 YYNGEE.

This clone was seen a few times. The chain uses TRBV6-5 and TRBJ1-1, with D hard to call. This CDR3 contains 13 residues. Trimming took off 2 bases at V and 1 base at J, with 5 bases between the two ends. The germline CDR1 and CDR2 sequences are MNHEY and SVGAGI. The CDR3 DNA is TGTGCCAGCAGTTACGGCCCGAACACTGAAGCTTTCTTT. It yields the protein CASSYGPNTEAFF.

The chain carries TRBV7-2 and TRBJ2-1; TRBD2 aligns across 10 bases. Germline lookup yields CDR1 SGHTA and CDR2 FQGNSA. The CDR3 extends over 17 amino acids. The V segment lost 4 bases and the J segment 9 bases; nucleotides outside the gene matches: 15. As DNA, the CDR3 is TGTGCCAGCAGCTGGAGTGTGGCTAGCGGGAGAATAGTTGAGCAGTTCTTC. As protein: CASSWSVASGRIVEQFF.

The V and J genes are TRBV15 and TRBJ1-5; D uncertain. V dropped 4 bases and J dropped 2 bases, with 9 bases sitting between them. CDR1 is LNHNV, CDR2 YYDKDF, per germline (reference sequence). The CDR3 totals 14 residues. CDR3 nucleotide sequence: TGTGCCACCAGCAATTTAACAGGCAATCAGCCCCAGCATTTT. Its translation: CATSNLTGNQPQHF.

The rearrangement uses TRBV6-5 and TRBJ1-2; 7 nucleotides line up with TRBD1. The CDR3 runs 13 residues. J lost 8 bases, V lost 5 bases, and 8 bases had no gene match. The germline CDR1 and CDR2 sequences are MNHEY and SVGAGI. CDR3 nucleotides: TGTGCCAGCAGTGACCCCTGGACAGGAGGCTACACCTTC. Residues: CASSDPWTGGYTF.

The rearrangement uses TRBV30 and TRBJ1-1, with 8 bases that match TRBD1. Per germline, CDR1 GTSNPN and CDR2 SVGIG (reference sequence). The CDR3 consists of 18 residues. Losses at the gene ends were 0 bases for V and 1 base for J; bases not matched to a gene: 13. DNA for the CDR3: TGTGCCTGGAGTGTATATCAGGGGGCGATCTGGGGGAACACTGAAGCTTTCTTT. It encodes CAWSVYQGAIWGNTEAFF.